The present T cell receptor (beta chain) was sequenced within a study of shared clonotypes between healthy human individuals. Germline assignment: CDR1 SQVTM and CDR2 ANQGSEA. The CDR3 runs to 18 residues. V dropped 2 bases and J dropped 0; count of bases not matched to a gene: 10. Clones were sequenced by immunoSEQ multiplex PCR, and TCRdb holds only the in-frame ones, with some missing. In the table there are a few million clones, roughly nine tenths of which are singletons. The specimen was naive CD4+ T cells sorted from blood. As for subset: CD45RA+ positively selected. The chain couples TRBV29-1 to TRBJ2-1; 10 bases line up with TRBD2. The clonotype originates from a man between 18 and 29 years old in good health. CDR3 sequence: CSVERPGTSASSYNEQFF. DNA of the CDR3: TGCAGCGTTGAACGTCCCGGGACTAGCGCGAGCTCCTACAATGAGCAGTTCTTC.